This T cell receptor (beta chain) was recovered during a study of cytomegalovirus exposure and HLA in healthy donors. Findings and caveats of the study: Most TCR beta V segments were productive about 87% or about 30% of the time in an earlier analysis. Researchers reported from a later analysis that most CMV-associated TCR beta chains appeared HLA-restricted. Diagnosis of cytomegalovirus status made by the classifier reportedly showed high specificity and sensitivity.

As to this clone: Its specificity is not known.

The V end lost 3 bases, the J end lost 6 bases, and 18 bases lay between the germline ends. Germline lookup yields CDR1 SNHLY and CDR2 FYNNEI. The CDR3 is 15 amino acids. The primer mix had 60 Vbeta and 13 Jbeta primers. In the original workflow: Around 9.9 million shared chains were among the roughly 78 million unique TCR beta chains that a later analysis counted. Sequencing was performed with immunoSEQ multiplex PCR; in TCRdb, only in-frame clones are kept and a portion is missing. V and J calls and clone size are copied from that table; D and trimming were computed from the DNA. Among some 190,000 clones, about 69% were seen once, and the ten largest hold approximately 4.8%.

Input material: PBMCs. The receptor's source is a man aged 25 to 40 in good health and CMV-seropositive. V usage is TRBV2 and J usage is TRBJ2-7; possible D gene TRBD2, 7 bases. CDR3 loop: CASSEGGRRETEQYF. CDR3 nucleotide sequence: TGTGCCAGCAGTGAGGGGGGGCGGCGAGAGACCGAGCAGTACTTC.